Below, 7 T cell receptor beta chains from the same sample are listed, as sequenced in a study of blood T cell repertoires in COVID-19 (dated by TCRdb to the early 2020s). Receptors were amplified or captured by the immunoSEQ multiplex PCR assay. This immuneACCESS table, as held by TCRdb, lists in-frame sequences with V and J called but not all clones. Of the missing ones, under half trace to an unresolved V gene in checked studies; the others have no known cause. The sample has approximately 240,000 clones on record, more than 60% of them singletons. The leading ten clones occupy around 4.1% of the sample. Input material: peripheral blood. These receptors were taken from a woman between 35 and 50 years old with active or convalescent COVID-19.

CDR3 loop: CASSRRSGGGYTF. DNA for the CDR3: TGTGCCAGCAGCCGTCGTAGTGGGGGCGGCTACACCTTC. The chain links TRBV5-6 to TRBJ1-2; tentative D call: TRBD1 (6 bases). CDR1 and CDR2 (germline): SGHDT, YYEEEE. The CDR3 totals 13 residues. Trimming pared 4 bases from V and 8 bases from J, leaving 15 bases between.

The V gene is TRBV6-1, the J gene TRBJ1-5; D is unclear. The length of the CDR3 is 14 residues. The germline gives CDR1 MNHNS, CDR2 SASEGT. Trimming left V 1 base short and J 3 bases short, with 7 bases between. Here the CDR3 reads CASSEGGINQPQHF. CDR3 nucleotides: TGTGCCAGCAGTGAAGGAGGAATCAATCAGCCCCAGCATTTT.

The gene calls are TRBV6-5 and TRBJ2-7; 8 bases map to TRBD1. V dropped 5 bases and J dropped 6; count of bases not matched to a gene: 3. The germline V gene has CDR1 MNHEY and CDR2 SVGAGI. The CDR3 is 12 amino acids. The CDR3 DNA reads as TGTGCCAGCAGTCGGACAGGGCTCGAGCAGTACTTC. Its translation: CASSRTGLEQYF.

Comments on this clone: The same CDR3 is also encoded by other DNA sequences in this sample. This chain links TRBV18 with TRBJ1-5; D remains ambiguous. V was clipped by 2 bases and J by 4 bases, with 6 bases between them. CDR1 KGHSH and CDR2 LQKENI come from the germline V gene. The CDR3 is 13 amino acids. DNA of the CDR3: TGTGCCAGCTCACCAACGGGAAATCAGCCCCAGCATTTT. As protein: CASSPTGNQPQHF.

The chain is built from TRBV2 and TRBJ2-3; 9 nucleotides agree with TRBD1. Germline lookup yields CDR1 SNHLY and CDR2 FYNNEI. V trimming: 10 bases; J trimming: 7 bases; junction bases outside the gene matches: 12. The CDR3 consists of 14 residues. This chain's CDR3 is CATSGGTGRNTQYF. As DNA, the CDR3 is TGTGCCACGTCAGGAGGGACAGGGAGGAATACGCAGTATTTT.

The chain has TRBV28 and TRBJ2-5, with TRBD1 identical over 7 bases. CDR1 is MDHEN and CDR2 is SYDVKM in the germline V gene. The CDR3 has 14 amino acids. Unmatched junction bases numbered 7, after V lost 7 bases and J lost 2 bases. CDR3: CASKPPGQQETQYF. The CDR3 DNA is TGTGCCAGCAAACCCCCGGGACAGCAAGAGACCCAGTACTTC. Complete variable domain (other parts from reference TRBV28 and TRBJ2-5): DVKVTQSSRYLVKRTGEKVFLECVQDMDHENMFWYRQDPGLGLRLIYFSYDVKMKEKGDIPEGYSVSREKKERFSLILESASTNQTSMYLCASKPPGQQETQYFGPGTRLLVL.

This rearrangement joins TRBV12-3 or TRBV12-4 to TRBJ1-1; D uncertain. The ends were cut back, 3 bases at V and 1 base at J, with 6 bases in the middle. The CDR3 has 13 residues. The CDR3 sequence is CASSFPRNTEAFF. The CDR3 DNA sequence: TGTGCCAGCAGTTTCCCCAGGAACACTGAAGCTTTCTTT.